Listed below are T cell receptor beta chains from one sample, sequenced in a study of chemoradiotherapy in HPV16-positive cancers. Clones were read by immunoSEQ multiplex PCR, and TCRdb kept only the in-frame ones, dropping some. In the table there are around 16,000 clones, over 75% of which are singletons. This sample was taken from a patient who underwent chemoradiotherapy. These receptors all stem from a human donor with HPV-associated anogenital cancer. Each CDR3 is given with its conserved first and last residue.

TRBV9	TRBJ2-5	CASSVVGQRGETQYF
TRBV7-9	TRBJ2-7	CASSSPRIHEQYF
TRBV5-1	TRBJ1-1	CASSRAQSPMNTEAFF
TRBV7-6	TRBJ1-3	CASSLGLGNTIYF
TRBV4-3	TRBJ1-1	CASSRDLNTEAFF
TRBV11-2	TRBJ2-3	CASSLGQGEYTQYF
TRBV7-6	TRBJ2-3	CASSLRRSTDTQYF
TRBV4-3	TRBJ2-7	CASSQDWGADRSERYF
TRBV7-9	TRBJ2-7	CASSLDGLRGAYEQYF
TRBV7-9	TRBJ2-7	CASSLIPDSRGTYEQYF
TRBV28	TRBJ1-2	CASSLVTGMGHGYTF
TRBV4-3	TRBJ1-2	CASSQVPPEQGGYTF
TRBV19	TRBJ1-2	CASRKGGPAIFGYTF
TRBV19	TRBJ1-1	CASSIDVLFGDSMNTEAFF
TRBV11-1	TRBJ1-1	CASSRTGVRAFF
TRBV30	TRBJ1-2	CAWGGNYGYTF
TRBV9	TRBJ1-2	CASSVVADGTGSLTF
TRBV7-9	TRBJ1-6	CASSRMDLVYNSPLHF
TRBV7-8	TRBJ2-1	CASSLGTRASGFNEQFF
TRBV5-1	TRBJ2-7	CASSPGGGSHEQYF
TRBV18	TRBJ2-1	CASSPSSLTGSNEQFF
TRBV7-9	TRBJ2-2	CASSFLTSGGAGELFF
TRBV7-3	TRBJ1-5	CASSLGTGGFFQPQHF
TRBV20-1	TRBJ1-1	CSAEKNTEAFF
TRBV19	TRBJ1-3	CASSSDRAGNTIYF
TRBV7-2	TRBJ2-2	CASSITGTGNTGELFF
TRBV25-1	TRBJ2-3	CASSGQDGTDTQYF
TRBV10-3	TRBJ1-1	CAIAGTGRATEAFF
TRBV11-1	TRBJ1-6	CASSLAVLNSPLHF
TRBV5-8	TRBJ1-1	CASSLLLGVNTEAFF
TRBV7-9	TRBJ1-4	CASSLAYEGEKLFF
TRBV28	TRBJ1-2	CASSLAGPYGYTF
TRBV19	TRBJ1-5	CASKALDRASNQPQHF
TRBV25-1	TRBJ2-1	CASSDGTGAANEQFF
TRBV7-9	TRBJ1-1	CASSLERRNTEAFF
TRBV14	TRBJ2-7	CASSQRGMAAPSYEQYF
TRBV27	TRBJ2-5	CASSPGTAETQYF
TRBV7-9	TRBJ2-5	CASSFPGQETQYF
TRBV6-1	TRBJ2-7	CASAGTGVYEQYF
TRBV19	TRBJ1-5	CASSIGYQPQHF
TRBV20-1	TRBJ1-1	CSARSGDAFF
TRBV5-8	TRBJ2-7	CASSIAGIYEQYF
TRBV5-4	TRBJ1-1	CASSPTGGWTEAFF
TRBV6-1	TRBJ2-2	CASSEVSGGAPGTGELFF
TRBV5-1	TRBJ1-2	CASSFPGSLGYTF
TRBV10-3	TRBJ1-2	CAISESPGAFDYGYTF
TRBV6-4	TRBJ2-7	CASSGQLTYEQYF
TRBV18	TRBJ2-5	CASSPGLQETQYF
TRBV5-1	TRBJ1-1	CASSPGGSGTEAFF
TRBV7-3	TRBJ2-3	CASSLTATGTQYF
TRBV27	TRBJ2-3	CASSSPSVQGTDTQYF
TRBV7-9	TRBJ2-7	CASSPIKGSGVNEQYF
TRBV4-3	TRBJ1-1	CASRPNRVNTEAFF
TRBV7-2	TRBJ1-5	CASSFRTEGPQHF
TRBV11-3	TRBJ2-1	CASSPNLGGVGNEQFF